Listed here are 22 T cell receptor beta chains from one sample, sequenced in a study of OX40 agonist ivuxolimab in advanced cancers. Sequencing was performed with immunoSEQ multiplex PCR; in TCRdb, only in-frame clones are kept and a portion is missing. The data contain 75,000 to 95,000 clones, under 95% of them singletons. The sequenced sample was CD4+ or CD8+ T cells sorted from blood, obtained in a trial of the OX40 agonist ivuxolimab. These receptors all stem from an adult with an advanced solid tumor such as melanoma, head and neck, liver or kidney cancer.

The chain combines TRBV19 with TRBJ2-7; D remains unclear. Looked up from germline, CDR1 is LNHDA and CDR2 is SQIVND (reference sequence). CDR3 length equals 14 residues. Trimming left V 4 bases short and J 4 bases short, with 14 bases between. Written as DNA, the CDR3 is TGTGCCAGTAGTAAAGGCGGAGACCTGTACGAGCAGTACTTC. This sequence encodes CASSKGGDLYEQYF.

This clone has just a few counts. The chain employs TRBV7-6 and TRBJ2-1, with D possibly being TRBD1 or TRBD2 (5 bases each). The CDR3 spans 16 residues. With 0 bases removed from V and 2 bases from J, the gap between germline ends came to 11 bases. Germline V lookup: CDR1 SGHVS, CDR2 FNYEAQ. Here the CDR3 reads CASSLARGGPYNEQFF. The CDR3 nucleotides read TGTGCCAGCAGCTTAGCGCGTGGGGGACCCTACAATGAGCAGTTCTTC.

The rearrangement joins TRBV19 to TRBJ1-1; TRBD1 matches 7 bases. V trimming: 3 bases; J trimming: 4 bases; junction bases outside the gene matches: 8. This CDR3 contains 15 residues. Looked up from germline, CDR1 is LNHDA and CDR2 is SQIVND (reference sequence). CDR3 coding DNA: TGTGCCAGTAGTATCCAGACAGGGATGGGCACTGAAGCTTTCTTT. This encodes CASSIQTGMGTEAFF.

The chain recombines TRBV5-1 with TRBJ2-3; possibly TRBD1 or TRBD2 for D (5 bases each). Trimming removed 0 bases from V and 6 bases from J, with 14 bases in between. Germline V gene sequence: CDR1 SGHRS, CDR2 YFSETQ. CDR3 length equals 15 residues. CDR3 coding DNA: TGCGCCAGCAGCTTGGGGGGGAGCCTCCAGGATACGCAGTATTTT. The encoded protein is CASSLGGSLQDTQYF.

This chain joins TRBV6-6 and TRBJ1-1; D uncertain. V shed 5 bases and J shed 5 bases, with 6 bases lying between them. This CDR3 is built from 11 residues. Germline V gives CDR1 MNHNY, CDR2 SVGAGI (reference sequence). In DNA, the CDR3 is TGTGCCAGCAGTGTGGGGACTGAAGCTTTCTTT. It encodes CASSVGTEAFF.

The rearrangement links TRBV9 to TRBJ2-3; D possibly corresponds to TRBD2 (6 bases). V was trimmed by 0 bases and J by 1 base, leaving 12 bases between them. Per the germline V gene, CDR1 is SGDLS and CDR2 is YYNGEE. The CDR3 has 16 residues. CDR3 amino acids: CASSVEGGSGTDTQYF. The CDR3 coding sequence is TGTGCCAGCAGCGTAGAGGGAGGTTCGGGCACAGATACGCAGTATTTT. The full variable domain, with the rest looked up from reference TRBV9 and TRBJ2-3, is DSGVTQTPKHLITATGQRVTLRCSPRSGDLSVYWYQQSLDQGLQFLIQYYNGEERAKGNILERFSAQQFPDLHSELNLSSLELGDSALYFCASSVEGGSGTDTQYFGPGTRLTVL.

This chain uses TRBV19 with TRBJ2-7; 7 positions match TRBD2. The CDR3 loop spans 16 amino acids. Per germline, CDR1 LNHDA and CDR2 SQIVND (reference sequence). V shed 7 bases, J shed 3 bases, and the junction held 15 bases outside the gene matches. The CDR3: CASMSLGETGGYEQYF. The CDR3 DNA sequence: TGTGCCAGTATGAGCCTGGGGGAGACGGGGGGCTACGAGCAGTACTTC.

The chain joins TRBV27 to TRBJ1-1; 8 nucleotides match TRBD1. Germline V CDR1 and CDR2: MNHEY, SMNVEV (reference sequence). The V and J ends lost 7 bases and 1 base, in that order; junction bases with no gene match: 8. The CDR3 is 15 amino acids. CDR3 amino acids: CASNRGTMQNTEAFF. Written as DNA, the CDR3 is TGTGCCAGCAACAGGGGGACTATGCAGAACACTGAAGCTTTCTTT.

The CDR3 nucleotides are TGTGCCAGCAGCCAGAGGGAGTCCTACGAGCAGTACTTC. This translates into CASSQRESYEQYF. This chain connects TRBV5-4 to TRBJ2-7; a weak D match, TRBD2 (5 bases). CDR3 length equals 13 residues. V was pared by 4 bases and J by 1 base, with 9 bases between. Germline CDR1 and CDR2: SGHNT and YYREEE (reference sequence).

CDR3 sequence (DNA): TGTGCCAGCAGCTTCGGGAGCACAGATACGCAGTATTTT. This translates into CASSFGSTDTQYF. The chain joins TRBV7-9 to TRBJ2-3, with D hard to call. Germline CDR1 and CDR2: SEHNR and FQNEAQ (reference sequence). Trimming took 3 bases from V and 0 from J, leaving 4 bases between them. The CDR3 runs to 13 residues.

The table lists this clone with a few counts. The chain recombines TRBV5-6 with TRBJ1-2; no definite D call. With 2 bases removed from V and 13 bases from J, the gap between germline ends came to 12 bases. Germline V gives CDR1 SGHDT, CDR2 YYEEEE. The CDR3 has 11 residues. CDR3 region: CASSLGGLGTF. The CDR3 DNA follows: TGTGCCAGCAGCTTAGGAGGTCTCGGCACCTTC.

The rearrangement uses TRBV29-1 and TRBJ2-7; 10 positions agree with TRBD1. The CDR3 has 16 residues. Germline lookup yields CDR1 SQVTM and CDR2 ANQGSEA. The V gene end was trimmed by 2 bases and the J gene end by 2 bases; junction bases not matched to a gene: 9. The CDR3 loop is CSVELPDRGATYEQYF. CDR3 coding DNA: TGCAGCGTTGAACTACCGGACAGGGGGGCAACCTACGAGCAGTACTTC.

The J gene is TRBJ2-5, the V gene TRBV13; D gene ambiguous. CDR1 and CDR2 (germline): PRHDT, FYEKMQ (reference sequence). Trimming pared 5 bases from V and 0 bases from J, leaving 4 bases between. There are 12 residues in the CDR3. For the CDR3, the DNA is TGTGCCAGCAGCACGTACCAAGAGACCCAGTACTTC. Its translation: CASSTYQETQYF.

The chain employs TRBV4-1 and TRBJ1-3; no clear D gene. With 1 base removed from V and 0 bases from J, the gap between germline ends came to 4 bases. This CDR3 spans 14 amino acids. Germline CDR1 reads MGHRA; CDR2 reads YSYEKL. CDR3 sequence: CASSQADSGNTIYF. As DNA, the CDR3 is TGCGCCAGCAGCCAAGCCGACTCTGGAAACACCATATATTTT.

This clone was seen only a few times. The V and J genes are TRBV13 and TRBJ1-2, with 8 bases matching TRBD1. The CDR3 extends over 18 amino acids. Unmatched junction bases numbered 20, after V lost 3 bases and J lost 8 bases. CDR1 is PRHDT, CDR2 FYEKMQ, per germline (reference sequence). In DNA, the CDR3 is TGTGCCAGCAGCTTCGGACAGGGTGGGGCTGGTGGCATATCGGGCTACACCTTC. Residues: CASSFGQGGAGGISGYTF.

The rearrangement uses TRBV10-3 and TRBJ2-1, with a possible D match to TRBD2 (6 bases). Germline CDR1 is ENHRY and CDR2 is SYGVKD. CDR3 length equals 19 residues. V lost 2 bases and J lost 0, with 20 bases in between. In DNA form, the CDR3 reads TGTGCCATCAGTGAGATAGGAGGACGGGACTCGAGCTCCTACAATGAGCAGTTCTTC. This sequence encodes CAISEIGGRDSSSYNEQFF.

The CDR3 region has the DNA TGTGCCAGCAGTGAAGCCTCTCCAGCGCTCGAGCAGTACTTC. Protein: CASSEASPALEQYF. This chain joins TRBV6-1 and TRBJ2-7; D gene uncertain. The CDR3 totals 14 residues. In germline, CDR1 is MNHNS, CDR2 SASEGT. V was cut by 0 bases and J by 6 bases, with 12 bases left in between.

This CDR3 is CASSQHTGAPGELFF. The CDR3, as DNA: TGCGCCAGCAGCCAACACACAGGGGCCCCCGGGGAGCTGTTTTTT. The gene calls are TRBV4-1 and TRBJ2-2; 7 nucleotides agree with TRBD1. Germline V gene sequence: CDR1 MGHRA, CDR2 YSYEKL. With 2 bases clipped from V and 6 bases from J, the junction kept 6 bases outside the gene matches. The CDR3 covers 15 residues.

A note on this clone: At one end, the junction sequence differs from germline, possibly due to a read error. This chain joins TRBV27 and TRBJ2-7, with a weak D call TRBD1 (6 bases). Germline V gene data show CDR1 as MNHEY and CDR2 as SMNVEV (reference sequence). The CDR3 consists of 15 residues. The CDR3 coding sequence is TGTGCCAGCAGTTTATCGCGGACAGTATCCTTCGAGCAGTACTTC. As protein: CASSLSRTVSFEQYF.

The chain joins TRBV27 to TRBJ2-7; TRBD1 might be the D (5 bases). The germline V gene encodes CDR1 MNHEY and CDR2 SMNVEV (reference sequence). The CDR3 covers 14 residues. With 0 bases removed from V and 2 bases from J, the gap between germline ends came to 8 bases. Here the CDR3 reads CASSLSTGPYEQYF. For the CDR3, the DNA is TGTGCCAGCAGTTTATCTACAGGCCCCTACGAGCAGTACTTC.

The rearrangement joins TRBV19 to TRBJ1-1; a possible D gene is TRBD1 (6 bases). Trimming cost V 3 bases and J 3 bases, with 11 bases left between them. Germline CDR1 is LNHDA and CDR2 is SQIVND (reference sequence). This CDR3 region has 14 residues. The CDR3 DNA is TGTGCCAGTAGTATCTCCAGGGGTTACACTGAAGCTTTCTTT. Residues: CASSISRGYTEAFF.

CDR3 DNA sequence: TGCAGCGTTGAGGGGGTCTTAAGCTCTGGAAACACCATATATTTT. Translating it yields CSVEGVLSSGNTIYF. V is TRBV29-1 and J is TRBJ1-3; tentatively, D is TRBD1 (5 bases). V lost 3 bases and J 0 bases, leaving 12 bases between the germline ends. The CDR3 extends over 15 amino acids. The germline V gene has CDR1 SQVTM and CDR2 ANQGSEA.